A single sample is the source of the 13 T cell receptor beta chains below, sequenced in a study of shared clonotypes between healthy human individuals. Using immunoSEQ multiplex PCR, the repertoire was profiled, and TCRdb retains in-frame clones only, with some absent. The table has under 2,000,000 clones, about 95% seen once. CD45RO-negative, CCR7-positively selected cells formed the naive CD8 fraction, excluding terminally differentiated effector memory CD45RA+ cells. Material for sequencing was naive CD8+ T cells sorted from blood. These receptors all stem from a man aged 18 to 30 in good health.

This clone was recorded only once. The CDR3 nucleotides are TGTGCCAGCAAGGAGGGGGCCTCCTCTGGAAACACCATATATTTT. This gives the protein CASKEGASSGNTIYF. V is TRBV2 and J is TRBJ1-3; 7 bases agree with TRBD1. The J segment lost 0 bases and the V segment lost 7 bases, leaving 6 bases of the junction unmatched. This CDR3 region has 15 residues. Germline CDR1 reads SNHLY; CDR2 reads FYNNEI.

This sequence joins TRBV5-6 and TRBJ1-5, with a possible D match to TRBD1 (6 bases). The germline V gene has CDR1 SGHDT and CDR2 YYEEEE. Trimming left V 2 bases short and J 3 bases short, with 9 bases between. CDR3 size: 14 residues. The CDR3 spells CASSLTGHNQPQHF. The CDR3 DNA is TGTGCCAGCAGCTTAACGGGACACAATCAGCCCCAGCATTTT.

The chain employs TRBV28 and TRBJ2-7; D perhaps matches TRBD2 (6 bases). V was cut by 2 bases and J by 1 base, with 15 bases left in between. The CDR3 has 16 amino acids. The V gene's germline CDR1 is MDHEN and CDR2 SYDVKM. The CDR3 protein is CASSLRGGTVSYEQYF. In nucleotides, the CDR3 is TGTGCCAGCAGTTTACGAGGCGGGACCGTTTCCTACGAGCAGTACTTC.

The chain is built from TRBV19 and TRBJ1-1; D possibly corresponds to TRBD1 (6 bases). The CDR3 sequence is 14 residues long. Germline assignment: CDR1 LNHDA and CDR2 SQIVND (reference sequence). Trimming took 5 bases from V and 5 from J, leaving 15 bases between them. CDR3 residues: CASSSSGEWTEAFF. The CDR3 DNA follows: TGTGCCAGTAGTTCATCAGGGGAATGGACTGAAGCTTTCTTT.

The chain couples TRBV7-9 to TRBJ2-1; D is unclear. Germline V gene lookup returns CDR1 SEHNR and CDR2 FQNEAQ (reference sequence). V lost 1 base, J lost 4 bases, and 11 bases lay in between. This CDR3 has 15 residues. This CDR3 reads CASSLVSAQYNEQFF. DNA for the CDR3: TGTGCCAGCAGCTTAGTATCGGCTCAATACAATGAGCAGTTCTTC.

V usage is TRBV13 and J usage is TRBJ1-2, with 9 bases matching TRBD1. The trim removed 0 bases at V and 3 bases at J, leaving 14 bases unmatched. Germline V CDR1 and CDR2: PRHDT, FYEKMQ (reference sequence). The length of the CDR3 is 19 residues. This chain's CDR3 is CASSLGRGQGSTADYGYTF. In nucleotides, the CDR3 is TGTGCCAGCAGCTTAGGCCGGGGACAGGGATCTACGGCGGACTATGGCTACACCTTC.

CDR3 region: CASSYSSSGGDTQYF. The CDR3 DNA follows: TGTGCCAGCAGTTACTCGTCGTCAGGGGGGGATACGCAGTATTTT. This chain links TRBV6-5 with TRBJ2-3; the D gene is possibly TRBD1 (7 bases). The CDR3 contains 15 residues. The V gene's germline CDR1 is MNHEY and CDR2 SVGAGI. The V end lost 0 bases, the J end lost 6 bases, and 13 bases lay between the germline ends.

Comments on this clone: Other DNA sequences in the same sample also yield this CDR3. J is TRBJ2-7 and V is TRBV30, with 7 bases aligning to TRBD2. The germline V gene has CDR1 GTSNPN and CDR2 SVGIG (reference sequence). The CDR3 is 13 residues long. V lost 2 bases to trimming and J lost 4 bases; unmatched junction nucleotides: 5. The CDR3 loop reads CAWSYGGGYEQYF. CDR3 bases: TGTGCCTGGAGTTATGGGGGGGGTTACGAGCAGTACTTC. Looking up the rest from reference TRBV30 and TRBJ2-7 gives the full variable domain: SQTIHQWPATLVQPVGSPLSLECTVEGTSNPNLYWYRQAAGRGLQLLFYSVGIGQISSEVPQNLSASRPQDRQFILSSKKLLLSDSGFYLCAWSYGGGYEQYFGPGTRLTVT.

The chain has TRBV7-2 and TRBJ2-5; possible D gene TRBD1, 5 bases. The CDR3 extends over 14 amino acids. Germline CDR1 is SGHTA and CDR2 is FQGNSA. V lost 5 bases and J 2 bases, leaving 12 bases between the germline ends. CDR3 in amino acids: CASSPLPGQETQYF. CDR3 bases: TGTGCCAGCAGCCCCCTACCAGGGCAAGAGACCCAGTACTTC.

CDR3 nucleotides: TGTGCCAGCAGCACACACTCCTACGAGCAGTACTTC. It yields the protein CASSTHSYEQYF. V gene TRBV6-5 combines with J gene TRBJ2-7; D gene uncertain. CDR3 length: 12 residues. Germline V gene sequence: CDR1 MNHEY, CDR2 SVGAGI. The V end lost 6 bases, the J end lost 0 bases, and 6 bases lay between the germline ends.

The V gene is TRBV10-1, the J gene TRBJ2-3; perhaps TRBD2 as D (6 bases). Germline assignment: CDR1 WNHNN and CDR2 SYGVQD (reference sequence). Between the trimmed V and J ends, which lost 2 bases and 5 bases, there was a span of 8 bases. CDR3 length: 13 amino acids. As DNA, the CDR3 is TGCGCCAGCAGTGAGCCGGAGGGAGATACGCAGTATTTT. Its protein product is CASSEPEGDTQYF.

The chain employs TRBV14 and TRBJ2-2; D not certain. The CDR3 loop spans 13 amino acids. The V end was cut by 7 bases, the J end by 1 base, with 7 bases between. Germline V gene lookup returns CDR1 SGHDN and CDR2 FVKESK. CDR3 in amino acids: CASNVGNTGELFF. The DNA of the CDR3 is TGTGCCAGCAACGTAGGGAACACCGGGGAGCTGTTTTTT.

The chain is built from TRBV7-9 and TRBJ2-1; TRBD1 aligns across 10 bases. Per the germline V gene, CDR1 is SEHNR and CDR2 is FQNEAQ (reference sequence). CDR3 length equals 16 residues. J lost 4 bases, V lost 5 bases, and 8 bases had no gene match. CDR3 sequence: CASSPRTGGKYNEQFF. CDR3 sequence (DNA): TGTGCCAGCAGCCCCCGGACAGGGGGGAAATACAATGAGCAGTTCTTC.